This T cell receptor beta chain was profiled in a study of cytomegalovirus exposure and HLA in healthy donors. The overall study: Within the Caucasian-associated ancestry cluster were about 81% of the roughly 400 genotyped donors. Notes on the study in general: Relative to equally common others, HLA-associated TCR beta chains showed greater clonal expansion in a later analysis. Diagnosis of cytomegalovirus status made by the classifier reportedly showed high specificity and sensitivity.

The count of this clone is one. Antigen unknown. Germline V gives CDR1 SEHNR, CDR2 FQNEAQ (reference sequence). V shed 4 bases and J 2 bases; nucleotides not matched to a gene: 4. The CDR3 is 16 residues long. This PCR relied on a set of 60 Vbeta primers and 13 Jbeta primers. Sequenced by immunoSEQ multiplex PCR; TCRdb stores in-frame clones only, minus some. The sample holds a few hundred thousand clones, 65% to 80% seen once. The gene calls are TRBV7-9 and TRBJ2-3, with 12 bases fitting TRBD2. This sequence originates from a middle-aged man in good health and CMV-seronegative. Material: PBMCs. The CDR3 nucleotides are TGTGCCAGCAGCTCTGGACTAGCGGGGACCACAGATACGCAGTATTTT. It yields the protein CASSSGLAGTTDTQYF.